One and the same sample provided the 12 T cell receptor beta chains below, sequenced in a study of cytotoxic CD8 clonotypes in ibrutinib-treated CLL. Produced via immunoSEQ multiplex PCR; TCRdb's table is partial and in-frame only. The table lists about 76,000 clones, around 78% of them singletons. This specimen consisted of PBMCs, obtained after 24 months of ibrutinib treatment. The source is a human donor with chronic lymphocytic leukemia.

The chain carries TRBV5-4 and TRBJ2-5, with 9 bases matching TRBD1. From germline, CDR1 is SGHNT and CDR2 YYREEE (reference sequence). This CDR3 contains 14 residues. V lost 4 bases, J lost 5 bases, and 6 bases stayed unmatched. The CDR3 reads CASSLQGAEETQYF. Written as DNA, the CDR3 is TGTGCCAGCAGCCTACAGGGGGCGGAGGAGACCCAGTACTTC.

The V gene is TRBV9, the J gene TRBJ1-2, with D possibly being TRBD1 (6 bases). This CDR3 is 14 amino acids long. CDR1 is SGDLS, CDR2 YYNGEE, per germline. V dropped 3 bases and J dropped 2 bases, with 11 bases sitting between them. The CDR3 nucleotides are TGTGCCAGCAGCGCCGCAGGGGCCAACTATGGCTACACCTTC. Translated, it gives CASSAAGANYGYTF.

CDR3 nucleotides: TGTGCCAGCAGTTTATCTTTTGCCCAGGCGGGGACCTACCAAGAGACCCAGTACTTC. It is translated as CASSLSFAQAGTYQETQYF. The V call is TRBV27, the J call TRBJ2-5; possible D gene TRBD2, 6 bases. The V gene's germline CDR1 is MNHEY and CDR2 SMNVEV (reference sequence). The V end lost 0 bases, the J end lost 0 bases, and 20 bases lay between the germline ends. CDR3 length: 19 amino acids.

The gene calls are TRBV30 and TRBJ2-5; a weak D match, TRBD2 (5 bases). This CDR3 region has 12 residues. Deletions cut 6 bases from V and 5 bases from J, with 13 bases between. Germline CDR1 and CDR2: GTSNPN and SVGIG (reference sequence). The chain's CDR3 is CACAGGWETQYF. The CDR3 coding sequence is TGTGCCTGCGCGGGCGGGTGGGAGACCCAGTACTTC.

The chain carries TRBV4-3 and TRBJ2-7; 8 bases align to TRBD2. V was clipped by 0 bases and J by 0 bases; unmatched bases: 4. This CDR3 comprises 16 residues. In germline, CDR1 is LGHNA, CDR2 YSLEER. CDR3 nucleotides: TGCGCCAGCAGCCAAGATAGGGCGGGAGGCTCCTACGAGCAGTACTTC. Protein sequence: CASSQDRAGGSYEQYF.

The rearrangement uses TRBV18 and TRBJ2-2; 8 positions match TRBD1. The germline V gene encodes CDR1 KGHSH and CDR2 LQKENI. The CDR3 length is 15 residues. The V gene end was trimmed by 3 bases and the J gene end by 5 bases; junction bases not matched to a gene: 5. CDR3 nucleotide sequence: TGTGCCAGCTCACCGTCCAGGGGGCGGACCGGGGAGCTGTTTTTT. As protein: CASSPSRGRTGELFF.

The chain couples TRBV6-1 to TRBJ1-1; TRBD1 might be the D (5 bases). The germline gives CDR1 MNHNS, CDR2 SASEGT. The V gene lost 1 base and the J gene lost 1 base, with 7 bases spanning the gap. This CDR3 has 14 residues. CDR3 sequence: CASSEGGENTEAFF. The CDR3 region has the DNA TGTGCCAGCAGTGAAGGAGGGGAGAACACTGAAGCTTTCTTT.

The V gene is TRBV5-1, the J gene TRBJ2-3; either TRBD1 or TRBD2 may supply D (5 bases each). This CDR3 region has 15 residues. The V gene's germline CDR1 is SGHRS and CDR2 YFSETQ. Trimming pared 3 bases from V and 0 bases from J, leaving 11 bases between. CDR3 bases: TGCGCCAGCAGCTCCTCGGGACCAAGCACAGATACGCAGTATTTT. As protein: CASSSSGPSTDTQYF. The full variable domain, its missing parts supplied by reference TRBV5-1 and TRBJ2-3, is KAGVTQTPRYLIKTRGQQVTLSCSPISGHRSVSWYQQTPGQGLQFLFEYFSETQRNKGNFPGRFSGRQFSNSRSEMNVSTLELGDSALYLCASSSSGPSTDTQYFGPGTRLTVL.

The chain joins TRBV6-5 to TRBJ1-1; D gene unclear. This CDR3 is 13 amino acids long. From germline, CDR1 is MNHEY and CDR2 SVGAGI. V lost 2 bases to trimming and J lost 1 base, with 5 bases between them. The CDR3 loop reads CASSYQKNTEAFF. CDR3 sequence (DNA): TGTGCCAGCAGTTACCAGAAGAACACTGAAGCTTTCTTT.

The rearrangement links TRBV7-3 to TRBJ1-5, with D uncertain. This CDR3 region has 13 residues. Trimming left V 2 bases short and J 7 bases short, with 9 bases between. CDR1 is SGHTA and CDR2 is FQGTGA in the germline V gene. CDR3 bases: TGTGCCAGCAGCTTAGTAGACCAACAGCCCCAGCATTTT. It yields the protein CASSLVDQQPQHF.

The chain is built from TRBV29-1 and TRBJ2-7, with 8 bases aligning to TRBD1. The V gene's germline CDR1 is SQVTM and CDR2 ANQGSEA. CDR3 length: 14 residues. V shed 6 bases, J shed 2 bases, and the junction held 9 bases outside the gene matches. CDR3 in DNA: TGCAGCGTGACAGGACAGGGAGTTACCTACGAGCAGTACTTC. Translated: CSVTGQGVTYEQYF.

This clone turned up a few times. This rearrangement joins TRBV4-1 to TRBJ1-3, with TRBD1 matching over 8 bases. The CDR3 spans 18 residues. The V segment lost 2 bases and the J segment 2 bases; nucleotides outside the gene matches: 11. Germline CDR1 MGHRA, CDR2 YSYEKL. The CDR3 nucleotides read TGCGCCAGCAGCCAACGTTCACCGGGACAGGCCCCTGGAAACACCATATATTTT. It translates to CASSQRSPGQAPGNTIYF.